One and the same sample provided the 11 T cell receptor beta chains below, sequenced in a study of cytomegalovirus exposure and HLA in healthy donors. Some clones are missing from TCRdb's copy, which holds only in-frame ones; the method was immunoSEQ multiplex PCR. The sample yields a few hundred thousand clones, around 90% seen once. Sequencing was carried out using PBMCs. These receptors all come from a woman aged 18 to 35 in good health and CMV-seronegative.

The chain employs TRBV9 and TRBJ2-5; D remains ambiguous. The CDR3 runs to 13 residues. V lost 2 bases and J 4 bases, leaving 9 bases between the germline ends. Per germline, CDR1 SGDLS and CDR2 YYNGEE. In nucleotides, the CDR3 is TGTGCCAGCAGCGTTCAGGTTGGAGAGACCCAGTACTTC. Its protein is CASSVQVGETQYF.

The rearrangement links TRBV27 to TRBJ2-3; weak D call: TRBD2 (6 bases). The CDR3 consists of 15 residues. The germline V gene encodes CDR1 MNHEY and CDR2 SMNVEV (reference sequence). Trimming cost V 4 bases and J 0 bases, with 11 bases left between them. CDR3 in amino acids: CASSSLGGSTDTQYF. The CDR3 DNA is TGTGCCAGCAGTTCACTGGGGGGAAGCACAGATACGCAGTATTTT.

The chain recombines TRBV27 with TRBJ2-2; D remains ambiguous. Trimming stripped 0 bases from V and 6 bases from J, with 5 bases between. Germline values: CDR1 MNHEY, CDR2 SMNVEV (reference sequence). This CDR3 has 13 residues. CDR3 DNA sequence: TGTGCCAGCAGTTTATCCAGTGCCGGGGAGCTGTTTTTT. Translated, it gives CASSLSSAGELFF.

This clone was seen once. The rearrangement uses TRBV11-2 and TRBJ2-2, with D perhaps TRBD1 (6 bases). Germline loops: CDR1 SGHAT, CDR2 FQNNGV. CDR3 length: 15 residues. Trimming left V 3 bases short and J 0 bases short, with 8 bases between. The CDR3 DNA reads as TGTGCCAGCAGCTTCGGACAGACGAACACCGGGGAGCTGTTTTTT. Translating gives CASSFGQTNTGELFF. Based on the CDR3 plus reference TRBV11-2 and TRBJ2-2, the full variable domain is EAGVAQSPRYKIIEKRQSVAFWCNPISGHATLYWYQQILGQGPKLLIQFQNNGVVDDSQLPKDRFSAERLKGVDSTLKIQPAKLEDSAVYLCASSFGQTNTGELFFGEGSRLTVL.

This clone has a single count. The rearrangement uses TRBV7-8 and TRBJ2-7; possible D gene TRBD2, 6 bases. CDR3 length: 14 residues. The V gene's germline CDR1 is SGHVS and CDR2 FQNEAQ. V lost 3 bases and J 3 bases, leaving 12 bases between the germline ends. Here the CDR3 reads CASSLGGRIYEQYV. In nucleotides, the CDR3 is TGTGCCAGCAGCTTGGGAGGACGGATCTACGAGCAGTACGTC.

In this sample, this clone turned up a few times. The CDR3 protein is CASSQASGGIYEQYF. The CDR3 coding sequence is TGCGCCAGCAGCCAAGCTAGCGGGGGTATCTACGAGCAGTACTTC. This chain joins TRBV4-3 and TRBJ2-7, with 10 bases aligning to TRBD2. CDR1 LGHNA and CDR2 YSLEER come from the germline V gene. Germline trimming cut 1 base from V and 3 bases from J; bases unmatched to any gene: 3. The CDR3 is 15 residues long.

This chain links TRBV19 with TRBJ1-2; TRBD1 aligns across 12 bases. The CDR3 length is 14 residues. Trimming cost V 6 bases and J 2 bases; bases outside gene matches: 1. In germline, CDR1 is LNHDA, CDR2 SQIVND (reference sequence). CDR3 DNA: TGTGCCAGTAGGGGACAGGGGGCGAACTATGGCTACACCTTC. This sequence encodes CASRGQGANYGYTF.

The chain joins TRBV7-9 to TRBJ2-7, with D possibly TRBD2 on 5 matching bases. The CDR3 has 14 amino acids. CDR1 and CDR2 (germline): SEHNR, FQNEAQ (reference sequence). The germline V and J ends were trimmed by 1 base and 2 bases, with 9 bases remaining between them. The CDR3 protein is CASSLGAAAYEQYF. The CDR3 bases are TGTGCCAGCAGCTTAGGTGCAGCGGCCTACGAGCAGTACTTC.

CDR3 coding DNA: TGTGCCATCAGTGAGCGGGGGGGACCCTACAATGAGCAGTTCTTC. Amino acids: CAISERGGPYNEQFF. V and J are TRBV10-3 and TRBJ2-1; TRBD2 aligns across 8 bases. The V segment lost 2 bases and the J segment 2 bases; nucleotides outside the gene matches: 2. The germline V gene encodes CDR1 ENHRY and CDR2 SYGVKD. This CDR3 region has 15 residues.

This chain links TRBV6-1 with TRBJ2-3; perhaps TRBD1 as D (5 bases). Trimming stripped 6 bases from V and 2 bases from J, with 9 bases between. Germline lookup yields CDR1 MNHNS and CDR2 SASEGT. This CDR3 comprises 13 residues. The chain's CDR3 is CASRGPFTDTQYF. The CDR3 bases are TGTGCCAGCAGGGGGCCATTCACAGATACGCAGTATTTT.

The V gene is TRBV4-3, the J gene TRBJ2-4; maybe TRBD1 (5 bases). The CDR3 is made up of 12 amino acids. Germline CDR1 and CDR2: LGHNA and YSLEER. Trimming left V 0 bases short and J 11 bases short, with 8 bases between. CDR3 region: CASSQDGAVQYF. The DNA of the CDR3 is TGCGCCAGCAGCCAAGATGGGGCAGTTCAGTACTTC.